This T cell receptor beta chain was recovered during a study of identical twins. Findings and limits, study-wide: Beta clonotypes that were abundant in cord blood contained fewer insertions, a pattern absent from memory repertoires.

The sample holds many counts of this clonotype. Its antigen is not known. The V end lost 1 base, the J end lost 1 base, and 5 bases lay between the germline ends. There are 13 residues in the CDR3. Germline V gene lookup returns CDR1 SEHNR and CDR2 FQNEAQ (reference sequence). From the 5' RACE reads, TCRdb called clonotypes with MiXCR, one entry per CDR3 protein. The sample includes around 140,000 distinct CDR3 sequences, roughly 3.5% seen only once; the top ten take roughly 8%. V is TRBV7-9 and J is TRBJ2-7, with D unclear. The TCR originated in a man aged 18 to 29 in good health. Sequencing used memory T cells sorted from blood. The DNA of the CDR3 is TGTGCCAGCAGCTTAGAGGATTCCTACGAGCAGTACGTC. Its translation is CASSLEDSYEQYV.